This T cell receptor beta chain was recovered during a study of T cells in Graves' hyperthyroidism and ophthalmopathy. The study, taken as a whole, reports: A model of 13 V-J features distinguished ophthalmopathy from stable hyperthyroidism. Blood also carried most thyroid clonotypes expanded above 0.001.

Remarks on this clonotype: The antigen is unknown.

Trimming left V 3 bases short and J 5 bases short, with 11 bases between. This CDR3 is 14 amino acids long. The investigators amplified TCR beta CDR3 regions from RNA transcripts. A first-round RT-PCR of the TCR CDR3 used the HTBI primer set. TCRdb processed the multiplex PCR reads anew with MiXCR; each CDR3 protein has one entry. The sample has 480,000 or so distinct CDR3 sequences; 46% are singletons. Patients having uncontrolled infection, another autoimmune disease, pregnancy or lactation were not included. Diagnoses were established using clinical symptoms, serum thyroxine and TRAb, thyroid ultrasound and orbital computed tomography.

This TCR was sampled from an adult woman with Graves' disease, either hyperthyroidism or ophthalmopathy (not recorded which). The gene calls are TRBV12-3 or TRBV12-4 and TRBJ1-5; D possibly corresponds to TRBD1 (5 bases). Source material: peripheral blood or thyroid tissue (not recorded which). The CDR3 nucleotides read TGTGCCAGCAGTTTTACCCAGGGCCATCAGCCCCAGCATTTT. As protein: CASSFTQGHQPQHF.